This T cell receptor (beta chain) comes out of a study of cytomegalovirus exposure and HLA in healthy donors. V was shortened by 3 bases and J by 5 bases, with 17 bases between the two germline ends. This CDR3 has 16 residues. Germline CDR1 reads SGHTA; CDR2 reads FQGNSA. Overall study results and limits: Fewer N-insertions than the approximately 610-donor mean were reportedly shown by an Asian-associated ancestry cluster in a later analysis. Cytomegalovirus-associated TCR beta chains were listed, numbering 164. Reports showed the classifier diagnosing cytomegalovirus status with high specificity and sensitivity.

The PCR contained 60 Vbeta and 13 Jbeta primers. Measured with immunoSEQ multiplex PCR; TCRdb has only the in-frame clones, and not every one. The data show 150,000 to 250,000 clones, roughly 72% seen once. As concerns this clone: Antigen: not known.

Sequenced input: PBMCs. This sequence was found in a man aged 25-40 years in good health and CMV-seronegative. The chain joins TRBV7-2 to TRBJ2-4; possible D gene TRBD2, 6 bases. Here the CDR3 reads CASSLGGTQVENIQYF. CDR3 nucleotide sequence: TGTGCCAGCAGCTTGGGCGGGACGCAAGTTGAAAACATTCAGTACTTC.